What follows are 7 T cell receptor beta chains derived from one specimen sequenced in a study of early T cells in non-severe SARS-CoV-2 infection. In TCRdb, the 5' RACE reads were re-called with MiXCR into one record per CDR3 protein. Of 45,000 to 55,000 distinct CDR3 sequences listed, roughly 6.8% are singletons. The specimen was whole blood. The receptors originated from an adult who was a healthcare worker with PCR-confirmed SARS-CoV-2 infection or an uninfected control (not recorded which).

This clonotype appeared many times. The chain uses TRBV5-1 and TRBJ2-5, with TRBD1 as a possible D gene (5 bases). The V and J ends lost 0 bases and 5 bases respectively, with 11 bases between them. Per the germline V gene, CDR1 is SGHRS and CDR2 is YFSETQ. The CDR3 is made up of 14 amino acids. The CDR3 region is CASSLGSGKETQYF. In DNA, the CDR3 is TGCGCCAGCAGCTTGGGGTCAGGGAAGGAGACCCAGTACTTC. The full variable domain, its missing parts supplied by reference TRBV5-1 and TRBJ2-5, is KAGVTQTPRYLIKTRGQQVTLSCSPISGHRSVSWYQQTPGQGLQFLFEYFSETQRNKGNFPGRFSGRQFSNSRSEMNVSTLELGDSALYLCASSLGSGKETQYFGPGTRLLVL.

This clonotype was observed many times. The chain links TRBV5-5 to TRBJ2-1; TRBD2 matches at 8 bases. In germline, CDR1 is SGHKS, CDR2 YYEKEE (reference sequence). Trimming cost V 1 base and J 8 bases; bases outside gene matches: 5. This CDR3 has 14 amino acids. Written as DNA, the CDR3 is TGTGCCAGCAGCTTGCGGGGGGGCCAAGATGAGCAGTTCTTC. This encodes CASSLRGGQDEQFF.

This clonotype was seen ten or more times. This chain links TRBV6-5 with TRBJ2-2; TRBD1 or TRBD2 may be the D gene (5 bases each). CDR1 MNHEY and CDR2 SVGAGI come from the germline V gene. This CDR3 has 15 amino acids. V lost 7 bases and J lost 1, with 13 bases in between. The CDR3 DNA reads as TGTGCCAGCAAACGGGACGGATTGAACACCGGGGAGCTGTTTTTT. Amino acid sequence: CASKRDGLNTGELFF.

This clonotype was seen ten or more times. For the CDR3, the DNA is TGCAGTGCTAGAATAGGGACAGGGGGCTATAATTCACCCCTCCACTTT. As protein: CSARIGTGGYNSPLHF. This rearrangement joins TRBV20-1 to TRBJ1-6, with TRBD1 matching 11 bases. There are 16 residues in the CDR3. V was clipped by 2 bases and J by 3 bases; unmatched bases: 3. CDR1 and CDR2 from the germline V gene are DFQATT and SNEGSKA (reference sequence).

This clonotype came up many times. J is TRBJ2-4 and V is TRBV6-2 or TRBV6-3; a possible D gene is TRBD2 (5 bases). This CDR3 spans 15 amino acids. Germline V CDR1 and CDR2: MNHEY, SVGEGT. V lost 2 bases to trimming and J lost 1 base, with 9 bases between them. The CDR3 DNA follows: TGTGCCAGCAGTTACAGGGAGTTGGCCAAAAACATTCAGTACTTC. Protein sequence: CASSYRELAKNIQYF.

This clonotype was seen at least ten times. The chain is built from TRBV5-1 and TRBJ2-2; D gene unclear. Germline loops: CDR1 SGHRS, CDR2 YFSETQ. The CDR3 is made up of 13 amino acids. Deletions cut 0 bases from V and 7 bases from J, with 7 bases between. DNA of the CDR3: TGCGCCAGCAGCTTGGACTCGGTCGGGGAGCTGTTTTTT. Its protein is CASSLDSVGELFF.

This clonotype was picked up many times. The chain employs TRBV4-3 and TRBJ2-7, with 9 bases matching TRBD1. Germline loops: CDR1 LGHNA, CDR2 YSLEER. With V trimmed by 0 bases and J by 4 bases, 7 bases remained unmatched. The CDR3 consists of 16 residues. The chain's CDR3 is CASSQEGGDRAYEQYF. Here the CDR3 DNA reads TGCGCCAGCAGCCAAGAAGGAGGGGACAGGGCTTACGAGCAGTACTTC.